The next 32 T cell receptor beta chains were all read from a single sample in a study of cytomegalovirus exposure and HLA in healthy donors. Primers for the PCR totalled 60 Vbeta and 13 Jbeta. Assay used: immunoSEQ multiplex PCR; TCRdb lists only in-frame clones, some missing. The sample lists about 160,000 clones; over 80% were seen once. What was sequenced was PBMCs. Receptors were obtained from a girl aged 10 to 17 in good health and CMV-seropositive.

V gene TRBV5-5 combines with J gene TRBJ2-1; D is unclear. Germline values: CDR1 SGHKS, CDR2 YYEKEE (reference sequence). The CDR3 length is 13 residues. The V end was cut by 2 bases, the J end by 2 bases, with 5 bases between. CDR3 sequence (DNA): TGTGCCAGCAGCTTTACTGCCTACAATGAGCAGTTCTTC. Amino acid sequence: CASSFTAYNEQFF. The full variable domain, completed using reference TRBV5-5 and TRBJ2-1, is DAGVTQSPTHLIKTRGQQVTLRCSPISGHKSVSWYQQVLGQGPQFIFQYYEKEERGRGNFPDRFSARQFPNYSSELNVNALLLGDSALYLCASSFTAYNEQFFGPGTRLTVL.

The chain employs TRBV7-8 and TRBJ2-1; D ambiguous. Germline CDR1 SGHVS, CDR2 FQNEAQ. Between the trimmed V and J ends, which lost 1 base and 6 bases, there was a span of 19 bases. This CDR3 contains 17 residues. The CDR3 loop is CASSLVMRSPGPNEQFF. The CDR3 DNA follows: TGTGCCAGCAGCTTAGTGATGAGGAGTCCCGGCCCCAATGAGCAGTTCTTC.

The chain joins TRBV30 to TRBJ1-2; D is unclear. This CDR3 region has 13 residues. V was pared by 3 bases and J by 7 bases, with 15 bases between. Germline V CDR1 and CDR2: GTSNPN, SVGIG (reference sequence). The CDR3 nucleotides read TGTGCCTGGAGCTTCGAGGCGCCCGCTGGCTACACCTTC. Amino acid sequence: CAWSFEAPAGYTF. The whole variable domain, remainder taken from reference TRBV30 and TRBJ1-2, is SQTIHQWPATLVQPVGSPLSLECTVEGTSNPNLYWYRQAAGRGLQLLFYSVGIGQISSEVPQNLSASRPQDRQFILSSKKLLLSDSGFYLCAWSFEAPAGYTFGSGTRLTVV.

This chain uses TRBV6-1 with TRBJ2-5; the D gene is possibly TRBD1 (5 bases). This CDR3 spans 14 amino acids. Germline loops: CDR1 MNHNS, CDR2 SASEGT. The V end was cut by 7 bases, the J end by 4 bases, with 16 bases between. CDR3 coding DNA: TGTGCCAGCATAAGGGGCCTAACGAGAGAGACCCAGTACTTC. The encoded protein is CASIRGLTRETQYF.

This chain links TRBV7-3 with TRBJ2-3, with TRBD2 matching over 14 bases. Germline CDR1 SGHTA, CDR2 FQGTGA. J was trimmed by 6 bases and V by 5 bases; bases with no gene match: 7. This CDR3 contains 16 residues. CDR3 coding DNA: TGTGCCAGCAGCCCCCCGGGACTAGCGGGAGTGGATACGCAGTATTTT. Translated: CASSPPGLAGVDTQYF.

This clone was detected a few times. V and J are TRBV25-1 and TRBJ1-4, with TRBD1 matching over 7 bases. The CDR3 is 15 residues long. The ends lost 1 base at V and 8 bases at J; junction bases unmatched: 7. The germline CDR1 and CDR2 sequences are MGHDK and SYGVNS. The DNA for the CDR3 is TGTGCCAGCAGTGAATCCCGACAGGGTGAGGAAAAACTGTTTTTT. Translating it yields CASSESRQGEEKLFF.

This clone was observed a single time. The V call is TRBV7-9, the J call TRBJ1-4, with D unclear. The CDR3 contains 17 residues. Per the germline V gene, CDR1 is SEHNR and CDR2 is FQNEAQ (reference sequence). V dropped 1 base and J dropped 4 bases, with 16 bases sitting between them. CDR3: CASSLVATRLGNEKLFF. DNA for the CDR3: TGTGCCAGCAGCTTAGTGGCGACACGGTTGGGTAATGAAAAACTGTTTTTT.

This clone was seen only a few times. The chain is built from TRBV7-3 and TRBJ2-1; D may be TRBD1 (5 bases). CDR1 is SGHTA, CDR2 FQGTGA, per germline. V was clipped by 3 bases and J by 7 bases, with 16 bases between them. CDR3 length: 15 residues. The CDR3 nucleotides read TGTGCCAGCAGCTTGTCAGGGCGACTCGGAAATGAGCAGTTCTTC. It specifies CASSLSGRLGNEQFF.

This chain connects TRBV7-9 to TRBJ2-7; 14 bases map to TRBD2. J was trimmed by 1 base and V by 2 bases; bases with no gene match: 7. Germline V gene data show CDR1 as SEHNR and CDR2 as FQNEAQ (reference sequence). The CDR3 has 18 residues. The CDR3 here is CASSLFRTSGGPSYEQYF. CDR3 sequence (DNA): TGTGCCAGCAGCTTATTCCGGACTAGCGGGGGGCCTTCCTACGAGCAGTACTTC.

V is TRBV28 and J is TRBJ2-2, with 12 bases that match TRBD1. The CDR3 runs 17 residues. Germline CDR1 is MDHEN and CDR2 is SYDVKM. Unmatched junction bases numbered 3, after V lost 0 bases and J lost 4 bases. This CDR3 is CASSLWGQGATTGELFF. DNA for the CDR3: TGTGCCAGCAGTTTATGGGGACAGGGGGCTACCACCGGGGAGCTGTTTTTT.

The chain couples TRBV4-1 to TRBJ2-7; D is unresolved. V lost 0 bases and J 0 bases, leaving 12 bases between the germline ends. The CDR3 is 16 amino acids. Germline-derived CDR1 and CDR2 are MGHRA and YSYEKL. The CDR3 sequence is CASSQDASPSSYEQYF. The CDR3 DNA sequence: TGCGCCAGCAGCCAAGATGCCTCCCCGAGCTCCTACGAGCAGTACTTC.

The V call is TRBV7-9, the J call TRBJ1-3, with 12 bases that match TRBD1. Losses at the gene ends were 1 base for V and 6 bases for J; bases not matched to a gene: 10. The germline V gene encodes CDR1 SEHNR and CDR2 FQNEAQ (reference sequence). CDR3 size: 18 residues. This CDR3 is CASSLVAGGQGAENTIYF. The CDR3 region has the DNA TGTGCCAGCAGCTTAGTCGCCGGGGGACAGGGGGCTGAAAACACCATATATTTT.

The CDR3 protein is CASILFIRGREAFF. DNA of the CDR3: TGTGCCAGCATTCTTTTTATCAGGGGGCGGGAAGCTTTCTTT. The V gene is TRBV2, the J gene TRBJ1-1, with 8 bases matching TRBD1. This CDR3 comprises 14 residues. CDR1 is SNHLY, CDR2 FYNNEI, per germline. Unmatched junction bases numbered 12, after V lost 7 bases and J lost 8 bases.

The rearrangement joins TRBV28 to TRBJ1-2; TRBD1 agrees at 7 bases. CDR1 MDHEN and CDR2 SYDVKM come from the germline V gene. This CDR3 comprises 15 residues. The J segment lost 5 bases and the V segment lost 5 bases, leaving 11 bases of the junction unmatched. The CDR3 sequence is CASSVPTGSGYGYTF. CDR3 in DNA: TGTGCCAGCAGTGTGCCGACAGGGTCTGGGTATGGCTACACCTTC.

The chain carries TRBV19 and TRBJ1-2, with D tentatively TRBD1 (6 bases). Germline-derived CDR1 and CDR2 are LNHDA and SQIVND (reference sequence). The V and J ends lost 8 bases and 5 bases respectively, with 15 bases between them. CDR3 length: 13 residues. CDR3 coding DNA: TGTGCCAGTCGACCGACAGGTTTGTATGGCTACACCTTC. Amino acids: CASRPTGLYGYTF. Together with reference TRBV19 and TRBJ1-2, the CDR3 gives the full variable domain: DGGITQSPKYLFRKEGQNVTLSCEQNLNHDAMYWYRQDPGQGLRLIYYSQIVNDFQKGDIAEGYSVSREKKESFPLTVTSAQKNPTAFYLCASRPTGLYGYTFGSGTRLTVV.

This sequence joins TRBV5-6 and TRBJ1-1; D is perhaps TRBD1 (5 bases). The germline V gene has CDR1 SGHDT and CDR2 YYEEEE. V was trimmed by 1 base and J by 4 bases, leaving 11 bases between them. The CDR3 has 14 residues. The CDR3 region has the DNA TGTGCCAGCAGCTTGTTGCAGGGCGGCACTGAAGCTTTCTTT. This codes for CASSLLQGGTEAFF.

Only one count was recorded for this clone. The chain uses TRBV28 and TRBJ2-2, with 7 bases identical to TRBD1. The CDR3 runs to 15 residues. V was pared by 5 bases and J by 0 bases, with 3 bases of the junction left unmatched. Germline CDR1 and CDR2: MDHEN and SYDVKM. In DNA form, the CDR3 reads TGTGCCAGCAGTGCCGACAGGGCGAACACCGGGGAGCTGTTTTTT. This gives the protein CASSADRANTGELFF.

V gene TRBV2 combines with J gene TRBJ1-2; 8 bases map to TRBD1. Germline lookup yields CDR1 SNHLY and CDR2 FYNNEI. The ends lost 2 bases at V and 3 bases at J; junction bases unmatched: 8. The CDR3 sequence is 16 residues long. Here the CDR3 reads CASSELETGVYYGYTF. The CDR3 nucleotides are TGTGCCAGCAGTGAATTGGAGACAGGGGTCTACTATGGCTACACCTTC.

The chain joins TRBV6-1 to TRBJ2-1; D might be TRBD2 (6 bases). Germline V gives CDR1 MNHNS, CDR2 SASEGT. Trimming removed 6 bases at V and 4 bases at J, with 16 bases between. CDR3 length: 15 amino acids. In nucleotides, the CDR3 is TGTGCCAGCAGGTCCTTAGCGGAGCCTTACAATGAGCAGTTCTTC. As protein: CASRSLAEPYNEQFF.

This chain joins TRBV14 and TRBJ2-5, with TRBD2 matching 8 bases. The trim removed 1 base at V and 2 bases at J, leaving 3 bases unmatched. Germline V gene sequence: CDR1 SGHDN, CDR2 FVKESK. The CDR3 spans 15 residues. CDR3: CASSQVLAGQETQYF. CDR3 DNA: TGTGCCAGCAGCCAAGTTTTAGCGGGACAAGAGACCCAGTACTTC.

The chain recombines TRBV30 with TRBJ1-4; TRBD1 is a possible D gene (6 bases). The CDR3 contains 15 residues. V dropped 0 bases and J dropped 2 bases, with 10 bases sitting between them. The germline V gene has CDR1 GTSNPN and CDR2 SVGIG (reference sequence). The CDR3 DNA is TGTGCCTGGAGTGTAGGGGGTGGGACTAATGAAAAACTGTTTTTT. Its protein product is CAWSVGGGTNEKLFF.

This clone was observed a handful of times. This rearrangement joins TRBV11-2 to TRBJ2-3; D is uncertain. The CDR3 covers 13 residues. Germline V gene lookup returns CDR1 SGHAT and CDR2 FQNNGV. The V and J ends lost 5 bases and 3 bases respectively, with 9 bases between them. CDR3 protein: CASSMAPTDTQYF. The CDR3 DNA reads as TGTGCCAGCAGCATGGCCCCGACAGATACGCAGTATTTT.

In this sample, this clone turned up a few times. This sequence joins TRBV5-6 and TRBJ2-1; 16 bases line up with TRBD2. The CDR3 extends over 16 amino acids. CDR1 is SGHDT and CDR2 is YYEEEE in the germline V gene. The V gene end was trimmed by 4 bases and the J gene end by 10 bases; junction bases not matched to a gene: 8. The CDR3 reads CASSITGTSGRVEQFF. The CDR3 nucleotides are TGTGCCAGCAGCATCACCGGGACTAGCGGGAGGGTGGAGCAGTTCTTC.

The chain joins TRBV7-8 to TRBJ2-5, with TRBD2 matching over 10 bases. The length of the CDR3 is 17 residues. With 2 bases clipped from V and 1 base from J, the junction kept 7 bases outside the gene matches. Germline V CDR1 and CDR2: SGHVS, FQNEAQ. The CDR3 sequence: CASSLIKREGGQETQYF. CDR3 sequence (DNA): TGTGCCAGCAGCTTAATAAAGCGGGAGGGGGGCCAAGAGACCCAGTACTTC.

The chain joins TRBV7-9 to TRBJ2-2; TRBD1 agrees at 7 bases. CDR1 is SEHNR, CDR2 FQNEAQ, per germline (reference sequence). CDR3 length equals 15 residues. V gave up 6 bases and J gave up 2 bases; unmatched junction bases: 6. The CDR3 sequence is CASRSRDSNTGELFF. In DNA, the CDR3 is TGTGCCAGCAGATCCCGGGACAGTAACACCGGGGAGCTGTTTTTT.

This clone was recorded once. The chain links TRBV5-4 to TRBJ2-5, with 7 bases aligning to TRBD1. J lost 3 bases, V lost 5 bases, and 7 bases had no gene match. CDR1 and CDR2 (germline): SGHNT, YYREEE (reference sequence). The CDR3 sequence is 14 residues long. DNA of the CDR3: TGTGCCAGCAGTACGGACAGGATTGAAGAGACCCAGTACTTC. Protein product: CASSTDRIEETQYF.

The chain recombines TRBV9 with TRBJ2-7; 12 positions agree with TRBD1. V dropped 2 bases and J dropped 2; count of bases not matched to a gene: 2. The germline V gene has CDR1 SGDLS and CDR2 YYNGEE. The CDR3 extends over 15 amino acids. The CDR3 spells CASSVGQGAPYEQYF. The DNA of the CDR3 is TGTGCCAGCAGCGTGGGACAGGGGGCCCCCTACGAGCAGTACTTC.

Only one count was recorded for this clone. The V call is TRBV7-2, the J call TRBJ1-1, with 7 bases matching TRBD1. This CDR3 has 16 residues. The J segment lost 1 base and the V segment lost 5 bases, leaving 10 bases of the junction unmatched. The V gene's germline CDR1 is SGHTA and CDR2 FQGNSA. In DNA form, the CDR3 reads TGTGCCAGCAGCCCAATCCTCCGACAGGGGAACACTGAAGCTTTCTTT. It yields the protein CASSPILRQGNTEAFF.

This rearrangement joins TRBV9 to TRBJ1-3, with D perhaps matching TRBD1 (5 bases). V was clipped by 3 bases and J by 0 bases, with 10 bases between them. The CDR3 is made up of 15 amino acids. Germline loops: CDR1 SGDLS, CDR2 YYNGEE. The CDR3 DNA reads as TGTGCCAGCAGCGAGGCAGGGTTCTCTGGAAACACCATATATTTT. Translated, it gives CASSEAGFSGNTIYF.

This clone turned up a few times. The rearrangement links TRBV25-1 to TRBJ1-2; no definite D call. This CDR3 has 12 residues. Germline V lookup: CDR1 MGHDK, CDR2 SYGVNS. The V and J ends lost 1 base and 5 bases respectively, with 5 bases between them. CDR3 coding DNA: TGTGCCAGCAGTGAATCAACTTATGGCTACACCTTC. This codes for CASSESTYGYTF.

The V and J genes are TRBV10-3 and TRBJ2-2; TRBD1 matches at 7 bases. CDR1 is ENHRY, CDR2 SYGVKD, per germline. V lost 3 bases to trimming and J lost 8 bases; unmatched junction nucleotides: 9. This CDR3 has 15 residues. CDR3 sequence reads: CAISDWTGSTGELFF. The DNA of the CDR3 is TGTGCCATCAGTGATTGGACAGGCAGTACGGGGGAGCTGTTTTTT.

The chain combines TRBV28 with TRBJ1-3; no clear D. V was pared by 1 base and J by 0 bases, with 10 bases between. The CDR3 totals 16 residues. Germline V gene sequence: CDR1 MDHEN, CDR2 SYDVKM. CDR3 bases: TGTGCCAGCAGTTTATTCCAAGGAGCCTCTGGAAACACCATATATTTT. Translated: CASSLFQGASGNTIYF.